Listed below are T cell receptor beta chains from one sample, sequenced in a study of glioma-infiltrating T cells after dendritic cell vaccination. Data came from immunoSEQ multiplex PCR; TCRdb stores just in-frame clones and leaves some out. The sample has about 82,000 clones, roughly 90% seen once; the top ten hold approximately 3.2%. The starting material was blood, obtained before dendritic cell vaccination. These receptors originate from a human donor with glioblastoma. Each CDR3 is given with its conserved first and last residue. A D gene is named only where the DNA matches it firmly. Some rows have no size entry. The others give once, few or many, or a class for an expanded clone.

D gene | J gene | clone size | V gene | CDR3 protein | CDR3 DNA
TRBD1 | TRBJ2-3 | . | TRBV5-1 | CASSKGQGTDTQYF | TGCGCCAGCAGCAAGGGACAGGGGACAGATACGCAGTATTTT
TRBD1 | TRBJ1-6 | . | TRBV6-5 | CASRPTGGSAPLHF | TGTGCCAGCAGACCGACAGGGGGTTCTGCACCCCTCCACTTT
. | TRBJ2-2 | . | TRBV7-2 | CASSPRRTGINTGELFF | TGTGCCAGCAGCCCCCGTCGTACCGGGATAAACACCGGGGAGCTGTTTTTT
TRBD1 | TRBJ1-2 | . | TRBV7-9 | CASREWRDRDYGYTF | TGTGCCAGCAGGGAATGGCGGGACAGGGACTATGGCTACACCTTC
TRBD1 | TRBJ1-2 | . | TRBV27 | CASSPTGRYGHTF | TGTGCCAGCAGCCCGACAGGGAGGTATGGCCACACCTTC
. | TRBJ1-5 | . | TRBV20-1 | CSAILQPQHF | TGCAGTGCTATTCTTCAGCCCCAGCATTTT
. | TRBJ2-3 | . | TRBV4-1 | CASSQISGAGTDTQYF | TGCGCCAGCAGCCAAATCAGTGGGGCTGGCACAGATACGCAGTATTTT
TRBD1 | TRBJ1-6 | . | TRBV30 | CAWSARGTGGPSPLHF | TGTGCCTGGAGTGCCCGGGGGACAGGGGGCCCTTCACCCCTCCACTTT
TRBD1 | TRBJ1-4 | once | TRBV9 | CASSLGTGDREKLFF | TGTGCCAGCAGCCTTGGGACAGGGGATCGTGAAAAACTGTTTTTT
. | TRBJ2-3 | once | TRBV10-3 | CAISAGDLSTDTQYF | TGTGCCATCAGTGCGGGAGACCTAAGCACAGATACGCAGTATTTT
. | TRBJ2-1 | . | TRBV6-6 | CASSYAGSNNEQFF | TGTGCCAGCAGTTACGCGGGATCGAACAATGAGCAGTTCTTC
TRBD2 | TRBJ2-2 | . | TRBV7-2 | CASSQGLAGVPAGPGELFF | TGTGCCAGCAGCCAGGGACTAGCGGGAGTCCCGGCAGGCCCCGGGGAGCTGTTTTTT
TRBD1 | TRBJ2-7 | . | TRBV7-3 | CASSSGQGGEQYF | TGTGCCAGCAGCTCCGGACAGGGTGGCGAGCAGTACTTC
TRBD1 | TRBJ1-1 | . | TRBV19 | CASRRQGDYTEAFF | TGTGCCAGTAGAAGACAGGGGGACTACACTGAAGCTTTCTTT
. | TRBJ2-7 | . | TRBV4-1 | CASSRYAGLPSYEQYF | TGCGCCAGCAGCCGATACGCGGGACTCCCCTCCTACGAGCAGTACTTC